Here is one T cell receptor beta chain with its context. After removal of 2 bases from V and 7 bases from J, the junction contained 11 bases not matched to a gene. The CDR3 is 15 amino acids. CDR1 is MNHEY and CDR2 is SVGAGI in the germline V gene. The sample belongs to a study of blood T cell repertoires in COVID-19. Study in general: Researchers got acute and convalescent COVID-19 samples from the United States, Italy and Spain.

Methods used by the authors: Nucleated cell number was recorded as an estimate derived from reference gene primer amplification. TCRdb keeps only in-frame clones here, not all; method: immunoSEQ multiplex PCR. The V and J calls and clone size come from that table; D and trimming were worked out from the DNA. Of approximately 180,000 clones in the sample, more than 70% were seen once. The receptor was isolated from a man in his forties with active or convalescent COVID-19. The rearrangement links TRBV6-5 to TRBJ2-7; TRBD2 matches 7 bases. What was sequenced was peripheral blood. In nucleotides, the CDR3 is TGTGCCAGCAGTTACGTCAACACGGGACTAAAAGAGCAGTACTTC. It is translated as CASSYVNTGLKEQYF.